Listed here are 17 T cell receptor beta chains from one sample, sequenced in a study of shared clonotypes between healthy human individuals (dated by TCRdb to between 2020 and 2021). The library relied on the immunoSEQ multiplex PCR assay. In TCRdb, the immuneACCESS table is reduced to in-frame sequences with V and J assigned. These tables do not hold every clone; where another copy was compared, an unresolved V gene accounts for under half, and the others remain unexplained. For this sample there are about half a million clones; 78% appear just once. Around 12% of the sample goes to the ten largest clones. Sequenced: PBMCs. These receptors were taken from a woman in her forties in good health. Some clones in this sample may be carry-over from other donors' samples.

The gene calls are TRBV29-1 and TRBJ1-1; D possibly corresponds to TRBD1 (5 bases). V dropped 6 bases and J dropped 5 bases, with 22 bases sitting between them. The length of the CDR3 is 15 residues. The germline V gene encodes CDR1 SQVTM and CDR2 ANQGSEA. CDR3 sequence reads: CSVRGIGSGRTEAFF. The CDR3 DNA follows: TGCAGCGTCCGGGGGATTGGTTCTGGGAGAACTGAAGCTTTCTTT. Based on the CDR3 plus reference TRBV29-1 and TRBJ1-1, the full variable domain is SAVISQKPSRDICQRGTSLTIQCQVDSQVTMMFWYRQQPGQSLTLIATANQGSEATYESGFVIDKFPISRPNLTFSTLTVSNMSPEDSSIYLCSVRGIGSGRTEAFFGQGTRLTVV.

This clone was recorded many times. This sample also contains other DNA sequences that code for the same CDR3. This chain joins TRBV29-1 and TRBJ1-1; a possible D gene is TRBD1 (6 bases). In germline, CDR1 is SQVTM, CDR2 ANQGSEA. Trimming cost V 4 bases and J 1 base, with 13 bases left between them. This CDR3 has 14 amino acids. CDR3 in amino acids: CSVATGAANTEAFF. The CDR3 DNA follows: TGCAGCGTTGCCACGGGGGCAGCGAACACTGAAGCTTTCTTT.

The CDR3 DNA sequence: TGTGCCAGCAGCCGCCCGACTAGCGGGTTATACAATGAGCAGTTCTTC. It yields the protein CASSRPTSGLYNEQFF. The chain couples TRBV5-5 to TRBJ2-1; 10 positions agree with TRBD2. V shed 4 bases, J shed 4 bases, and the junction held 8 bases outside the gene matches. CDR1 SGHKS and CDR2 YYEKEE come from the germline V gene (reference sequence). CDR3 size: 16 residues.

The sample holds a few counts of this clone. This sequence joins TRBV19 and TRBJ1-1; D is perhaps TRBD1 (5 bases). The ends were cut back, 5 bases at V and 1 base at J, with 14 bases in the middle. CDR1 LNHDA and CDR2 SQIVND come from the germline V gene (reference sequence). The CDR3 runs to 15 residues. The CDR3 loop reads CASSPERQRNTEAFF. The CDR3 DNA sequence: TGTGCCAGTAGTCCAGAAAGACAGAGGAACACTGAAGCTTTCTTT.

This clone was observed a handful of times. The chain carries TRBV7-2 and TRBJ2-3; 10 bases are shared with TRBD1. Per the germline V gene, CDR1 is SGHTA and CDR2 is FQGNSA. CDR3 length: 15 residues. Trimming cost V 3 bases and J 3 bases; bases outside gene matches: 3. The CDR3 sequence: CASSLGQGFTDTQYF. CDR3 sequence (DNA): TGTGCCAGCAGCTTGGGACAGGGGTTTACAGATACGCAGTATTTT.

The table lists this clone with a few counts. The chain carries TRBV6-1 and TRBJ2-3, with a weak D call TRBD1 (5 bases). Trimming cost V 6 bases and J 0 bases, with 7 bases left between them. CDR3 length: 13 amino acids. Germline V gives CDR1 MNHNS, CDR2 SASEGT. The CDR3 here is CASSTGSTDTQYF. In DNA, the CDR3 is TGTGCCAGCAGCACAGGTAGCACAGATACGCAGTATTTT.

This clone was counted once. The J gene is TRBJ2-5, the V gene TRBV14; D not certain. V lost 4 bases and J lost 0, with 9 bases in between. In germline, CDR1 is SGHDN, CDR2 FVKESK. There are 14 residues in the CDR3. The CDR3 bases are TGTGCCAGCAGCCCTGACTTGTACCAAGAGACCCAGTACTTC. Translation: CASSPDLYQETQYF.

The chain has TRBV2 and TRBJ2-1, with 7 bases matching TRBD1. From germline, CDR1 is SNHLY and CDR2 FYNNEI. The J segment lost 6 bases and the V segment lost 7 bases, leaving 9 bases of the junction unmatched. The CDR3 extends over 14 amino acids. The CDR3 loop is CASKTGIGTNEQFF. In nucleotides, the CDR3 is TGTGCCAGCAAGACAGGGATAGGGACCAATGAGCAGTTCTTC.

The chain couples TRBV5-4 to TRBJ2-7; maybe TRBD1 (7 bases). The ends were cut back, 3 bases at V and 7 bases at J, with 11 bases in the middle. In germline, CDR1 is SGHNT, CDR2 YYREEE (reference sequence). The CDR3 covers 12 residues. CDR3 region: CASSSRGREQYF. CDR3 DNA sequence: TGTGCCAGCAGCTCCAGGGGGAGGGAGCAGTACTTC.

This chain joins TRBV5-1 and TRBJ2-1; D call uncertain. The CDR3 runs 15 residues. Germline CDR1 is SGHRS and CDR2 is YFSETQ. V lost 3 bases to trimming and J lost 0 bases, with 10 bases between them. The CDR3 DNA is TGCGCCAGCAGCTCCACCGGTAGCTCCTACAATGAGCAGTTCTTC. This translates into CASSSTGSSYNEQFF.

The chain links TRBV27 to TRBJ1-5; D possibly corresponds to TRBD1 (5 bases). V was pared by 10 bases and J by 9 bases, with 25 bases between. CDR1 MNHEY and CDR2 SMNVEV come from the germline V gene (reference sequence). CDR3 size: 15 residues. The chain's CDR3 is CATSNSASYTGPQHF. The CDR3 bases are TGTGCCACCTCGAACTCAGCGTCCTACACAGGGCCCCAGCATTTT.

The chain has TRBV9 and TRBJ2-7, with 12 bases that match TRBD2. The CDR3 covers 15 residues. Germline CDR1 is SGDLS and CDR2 is YYNGEE. The V and J ends lost 4 bases and 5 bases, in that order; junction bases with no gene match: 7. CDR3 sequence reads: CASSLTGLAGNEQYF. CDR3 coding DNA: TGTGCCAGCAGCCTCACCGGACTAGCGGGAAACGAGCAGTACTTC.

This clone was detected only a few times. The V call is TRBV6-1, the J call TRBJ2-7; 7 positions match TRBD1. The CDR3 runs to 16 residues. The germline CDR1 and CDR2 sequences are MNHNS and SASEGT. The J segment lost 3 bases and the V segment lost 3 bases, leaving 11 bases of the junction unmatched. The CDR3 loop is CASSDPRQGVSYEQYF. The DNA of the CDR3 is TGTGCCAGCAGTGATCCCAGACAGGGAGTGAGCTACGAGCAGTACTTC.

J is TRBJ2-5 and V is TRBV6-5; D may match TRBD1 or TRBD2 (5 bases each). Germline V gene lookup returns CDR1 MNHEY and CDR2 SVGAGI. This CDR3 is 13 amino acids long. Trimming removed 6 bases at V and 5 bases at J, with 13 bases between. The CDR3 DNA follows: TGTGCCAGCAGCTGGGGCCGAGGGGAGACCCAGTACTTC. Protein: CASSWGRGETQYF.

This clone was seen many times. The gene calls are TRBV7-9 and TRBJ1-5; 7 nucleotides agree with TRBD1. This CDR3 spans 14 amino acids. Unmatched junction bases numbered 6, after V lost 5 bases and J lost 5 bases. In germline, CDR1 is SEHNR, CDR2 FQNEAQ (reference sequence). This CDR3 is CASSHTGVDQPQHF. The CDR3 DNA reads as TGTGCCAGCAGCCATACAGGGGTGGATCAGCCCCAGCATTTT.

The chain uses TRBV27 and TRBJ2-5, with 11 bases aligning to TRBD2. Germline loops: CDR1 MNHEY, CDR2 SMNVEV (reference sequence). V was pared by 3 bases and J by 5 bases, with 11 bases of the junction left unmatched. This CDR3 comprises 17 residues. The CDR3 coding sequence is TGTGCCAGCAGTTTCTCCCACCTAGCGGGAGGCGGGGAGACCCAGTACTTC. This sequence encodes CASSFSHLAGGGETQYF.

This chain links TRBV5-4 with TRBJ2-7, with D maybe TRBD1 (6 bases). The CDR3 is 17 amino acids. Trimming left V 4 bases short and J 0 bases short, with 20 bases between. Germline V gene data show CDR1 as SGHNT and CDR2 as YYREEE (reference sequence). The CDR3 region has the DNA TGTGCCAGCAGCCGCGGACAGTCCGAGGTCAGCTCCTACGAGCAGTACTTC. Its protein product is CASSRGQSEVSSYEQYF.